A selection of T cell receptor beta chains follows, all from one sample in a study of shared clonotypes between healthy human individuals. This table comes from immunoSEQ multiplex PCR, and its TCRdb copy is limited to in-frame clones, with some not included. This table holds under 1,900,000 clones, about 98.5% found once. The specimen was naive CD4+ T cells sorted from blood. The receptors stem from a man between 25 and 39 years old in good health. Both conserved end residues are part of each CDR3. D genes are given only for firm matches.

V	J	length	D	CDR3	DNA
TRBV18	TRBJ2-7	14	.	CASSPRGGFYEQYF	TGTGCCAGCTCACCACGGGGAGGATTCTACGAGCAGTACTTC
TRBV7-2	TRBJ1-1	13	.	CASSLGGITEAFF	TGTGCCAGCAGCTTGGGAGGTATCACTGAAGCTTTCTTT
TRBV27	TRBJ1-1	16	.	CASTSGLLSAGTEAFF	TGTGCCAGCACGTCAGGGTTGCTTTCGGCTGGCACTGAAGCTTTCTTT
TRBV7-8	TRBJ2-2	20	TRBD2	CASSSTGTSGRALWAGELFF	TGTGCCAGCAGCTCAACCGGGACTAGCGGGAGGGCCCTATGGGCCGGGGAGCTGTTTTTT
TRBV23-1	TRBJ2-4	14	.	CASSTGMPKNIQYF	TGCGCCAGCAGTACAGGTATGCCCAAAAACATTCAGTACTTC
TRBV5-4	TRBJ2-5	14	TRBD1	CASSSGQTQETQYF	TGTGCCAGCAGCTCGGGACAGACCCAAGAGACCCAGTACTTC
TRBV7-3	TRBJ2-3	17	.	CASSLTGGVYGTDTQYF	TGTGCCAGCAGCTTAACAGGGGGAGTATATGGTACAGATACGCAGTATTTT
TRBV5-1	TRBJ2-7	13	.	CASSPRTAYEQYF	TGCGCCAGCAGCCCCCGGACAGCCTACGAGCAGTACTTC
TRBV6-1	TRBJ1-1	16	TRBD1	CASSGKTGVMNTEAFF	TGTGCCAGCAGTGGGAAGACAGGGGTCATGAACACTGAAGCTTTCTTT
TRBV2	TRBJ1-1	13	.	CASINRENTEAFF	TGTGCCAGCATCAACAGGGAGAACACTGAAGCTTTCTTT
TRBV9	TRBJ2-7	14	TRBD2	CASSVSPGGYEQYF	TGTGCCAGCAGCGTATCCCCGGGAGGTTACGAGCAGTACTTC